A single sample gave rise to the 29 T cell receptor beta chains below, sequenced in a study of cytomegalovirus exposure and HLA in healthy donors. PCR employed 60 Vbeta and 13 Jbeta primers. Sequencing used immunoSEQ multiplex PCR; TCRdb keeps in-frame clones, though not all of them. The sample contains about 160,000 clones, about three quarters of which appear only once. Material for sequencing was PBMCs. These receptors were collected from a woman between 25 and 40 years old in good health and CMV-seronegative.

CDR3 sequence reads: CASSFDRTDKAFF. The CDR3 nucleotides read TGCGCCAGCAGCTTTGACCGGACAGATAAAGCTTTCTTT. The chain employs TRBV5-1 and TRBJ1-1, with a weak D call TRBD1 (6 bases). The germline V gene encodes CDR1 SGHRS and CDR2 YFSETQ. V was shortened by 2 bases and J by 9 bases, with 14 bases between the two germline ends. The CDR3 extends over 13 amino acids.

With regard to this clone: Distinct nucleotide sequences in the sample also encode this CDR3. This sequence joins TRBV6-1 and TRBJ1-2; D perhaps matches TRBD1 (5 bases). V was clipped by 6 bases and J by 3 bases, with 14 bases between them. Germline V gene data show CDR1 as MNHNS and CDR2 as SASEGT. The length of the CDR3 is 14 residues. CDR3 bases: TGTGCCAGCAGGGGGACTACAGTTCACTATGGCTACACCTTC. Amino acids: CASRGTTVHYGYTF.

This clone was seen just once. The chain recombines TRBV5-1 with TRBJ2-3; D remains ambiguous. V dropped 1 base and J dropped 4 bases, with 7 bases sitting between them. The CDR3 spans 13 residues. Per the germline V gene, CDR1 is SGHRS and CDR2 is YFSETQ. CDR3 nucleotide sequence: TGCGCCAGCAGCTTGTTAAGCCCAGATACGCAGTATTTT. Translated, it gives CASSLLSPDTQYF. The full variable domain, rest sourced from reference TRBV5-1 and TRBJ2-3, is KAGVTQTPRYLIKTRGQQVTLSCSPISGHRSVSWYQQTPGQGLQFLFEYFSETQRNKGNFPGRFSGRQFSNSRSEMNVSTLELGDSALYLCASSLLSPDTQYFGPGTRLTVL.

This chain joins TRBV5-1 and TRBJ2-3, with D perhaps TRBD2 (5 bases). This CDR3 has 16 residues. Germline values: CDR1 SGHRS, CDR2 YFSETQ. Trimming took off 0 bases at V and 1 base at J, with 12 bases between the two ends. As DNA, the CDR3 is TGCGCCAGCAGCTTGGCTAACACCGGGGGCACAGATACGCAGTATTTT. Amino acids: CASSLANTGGTDTQYF.

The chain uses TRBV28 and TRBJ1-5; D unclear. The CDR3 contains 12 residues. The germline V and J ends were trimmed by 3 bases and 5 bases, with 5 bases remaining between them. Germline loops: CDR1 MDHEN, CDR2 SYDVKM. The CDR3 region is CASSFPYQPQHF. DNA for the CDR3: TGTGCCAGCAGTTTCCCCTATCAGCCCCAGCATTTT.

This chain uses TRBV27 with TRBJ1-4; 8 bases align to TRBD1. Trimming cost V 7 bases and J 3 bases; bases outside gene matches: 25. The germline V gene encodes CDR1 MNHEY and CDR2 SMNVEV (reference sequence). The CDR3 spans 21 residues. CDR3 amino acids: CASNYRRASRTGTVSNEKLFF. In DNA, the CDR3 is TGTGCCAGCAATTACCGCCGGGCGTCCAGGACAGGGACCGTATCTAATGAAAAACTGTTTTTT.

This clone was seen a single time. The CDR3 DNA reads as TGCGCCAGCAGCCATGGGGGGGATGAAGCTTTCTTT. It codes for CASSHGGDEAFF. V usage is TRBV5-1 and J usage is TRBJ1-1; possibly TRBD1 for D (5 bases). V was pared by 4 bases and J by 7 bases, with 11 bases between. Germline values: CDR1 SGHRS, CDR2 YFSETQ. This CDR3 is built from 12 residues.

The CDR3 bases are TGTGCCTGGAGTGTGGGGAGAAGGGACACTGAAGCTTTCTTT. Translating it yields CAWSVGRRDTEAFF. The chain carries TRBV30 and TRBJ1-1; D gene ambiguous. The germline V gene has CDR1 GTSNPN and CDR2 SVGIG (reference sequence). V shed 0 bases and J shed 3 bases, with 11 bases lying between them. The CDR3 extends over 14 amino acids.

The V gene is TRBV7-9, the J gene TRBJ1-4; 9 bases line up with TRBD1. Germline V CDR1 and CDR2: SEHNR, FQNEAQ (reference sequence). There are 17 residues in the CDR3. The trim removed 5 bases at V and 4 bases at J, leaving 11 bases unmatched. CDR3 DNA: TGTGCCAGCAGCCCCGGACAGGGGTGGGTGGATAATGAAAAACTGTTTTTT. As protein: CASSPGQGWVDNEKLFF.

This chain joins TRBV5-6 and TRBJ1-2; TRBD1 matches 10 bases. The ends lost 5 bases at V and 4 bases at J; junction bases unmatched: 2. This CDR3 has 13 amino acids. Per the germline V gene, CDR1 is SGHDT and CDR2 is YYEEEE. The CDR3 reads CASRDRGVYGYTF. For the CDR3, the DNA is TGTGCCAGCAGGGACAGGGGGGTCTATGGCTACACCTTC.

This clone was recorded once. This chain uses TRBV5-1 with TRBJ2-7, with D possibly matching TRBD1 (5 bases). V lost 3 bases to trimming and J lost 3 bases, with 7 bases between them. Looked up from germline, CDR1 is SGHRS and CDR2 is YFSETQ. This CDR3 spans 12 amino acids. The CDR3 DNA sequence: TGCGCCAGCAGCTCAGGGTACTACGAGCAGTACTTC. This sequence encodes CASSSGYYEQYF. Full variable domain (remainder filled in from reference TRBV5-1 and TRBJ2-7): KAGVTQTPRYLIKTRGQQVTLSCSPISGHRSVSWYQQTPGQGLQFLFEYFSETQRNKGNFPGRFSGRQFSNSRSEMNVSTLELGDSALYLCASSSGYYEQYFGPGTRLTVT.

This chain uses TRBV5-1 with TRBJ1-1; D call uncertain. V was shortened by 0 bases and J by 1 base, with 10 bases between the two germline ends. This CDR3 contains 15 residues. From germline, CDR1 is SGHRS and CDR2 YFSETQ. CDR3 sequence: CASSLVSPGNTEAFF. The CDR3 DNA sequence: TGCGCCAGCAGCTTGGTCAGTCCGGGGAACACTGAAGCTTTCTTT.

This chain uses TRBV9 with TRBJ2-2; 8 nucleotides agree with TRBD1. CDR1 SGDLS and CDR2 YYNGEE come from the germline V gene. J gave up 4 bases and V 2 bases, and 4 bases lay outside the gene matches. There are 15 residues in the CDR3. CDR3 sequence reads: CASSVDRAGTGELFF. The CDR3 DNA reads TGTGCCAGCAGCGTGGACAGGGCGGGCACCGGGGAGCTGTTTTTT. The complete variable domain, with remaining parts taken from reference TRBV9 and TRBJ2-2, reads DSGVTQTPKHLITATGQRVTLRCSPRSGDLSVYWYQQSLDQGLQFLIQYYNGEERAKGNILERFSAQQFPDLHSELNLSSLELGDSALYFCASSVDRAGTGELFFGEGSRLTVL.

CDR3 amino acids: CASSPTGRGGNEQFF. The CDR3 bases are TGTGCCAGCAGCCCTACGGGGCGGGGGGGCAATGAGCAGTTCTTC. V and J are TRBV7-9 and TRBJ2-1; the match to TRBD2 covers 9 bases. CDR1 is SEHNR and CDR2 is FQNEAQ in the germline V gene (reference sequence). CDR3 length: 15 amino acids. V shed 5 bases and J 6 bases; nucleotides not matched to a gene: 8.

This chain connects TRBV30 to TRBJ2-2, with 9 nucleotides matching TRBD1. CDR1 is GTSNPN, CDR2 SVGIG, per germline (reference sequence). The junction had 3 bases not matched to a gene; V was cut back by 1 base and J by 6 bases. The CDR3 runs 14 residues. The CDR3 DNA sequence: TGTGCCTGGAGTGGGACAGGGGTGGCCGGGGAGCTGTTTTTT. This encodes CAWSGTGVAGELFF.

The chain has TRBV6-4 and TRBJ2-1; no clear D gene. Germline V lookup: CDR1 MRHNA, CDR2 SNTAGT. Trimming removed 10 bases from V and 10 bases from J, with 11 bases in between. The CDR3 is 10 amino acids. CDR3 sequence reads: CANSLAEQFF. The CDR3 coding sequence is TGTGCCAACTCTCTTGCCGAGCAGTTCTTC.

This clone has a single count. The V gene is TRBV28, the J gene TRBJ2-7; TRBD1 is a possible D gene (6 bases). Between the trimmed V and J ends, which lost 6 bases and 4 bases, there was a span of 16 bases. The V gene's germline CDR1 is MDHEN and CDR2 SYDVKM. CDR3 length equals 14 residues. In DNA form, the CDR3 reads TGTGCCAGCAGGTCAGGGGATCCGGCTTACGAGCAGTACTTC. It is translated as CASRSGDPAYEQYF. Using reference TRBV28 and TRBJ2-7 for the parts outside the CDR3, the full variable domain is DVKVTQSSRYLVKRTGEKVFLECVQDMDHENMFWYRQDPGLGLRLIYFSYDVKMKEKGDIPEGYSVSREKKERFSLILESASTNQTSMYLCASRSGDPAYEQYFGPGTRLTVT.

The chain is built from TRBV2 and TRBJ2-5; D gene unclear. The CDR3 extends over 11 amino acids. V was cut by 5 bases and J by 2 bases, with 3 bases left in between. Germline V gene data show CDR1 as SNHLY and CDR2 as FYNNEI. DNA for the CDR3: TGTGCCAGCAGTTATCAAGAGACCCAGTACTTC. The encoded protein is CASSYQETQYF.

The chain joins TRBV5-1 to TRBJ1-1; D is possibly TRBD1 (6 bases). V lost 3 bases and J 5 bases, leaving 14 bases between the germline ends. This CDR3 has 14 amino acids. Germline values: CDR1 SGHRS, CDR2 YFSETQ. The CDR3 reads CASSYADRGTEAFF. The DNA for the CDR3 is TGCGCCAGCAGCTACGCAGATAGGGGGACTGAAGCTTTCTTT.

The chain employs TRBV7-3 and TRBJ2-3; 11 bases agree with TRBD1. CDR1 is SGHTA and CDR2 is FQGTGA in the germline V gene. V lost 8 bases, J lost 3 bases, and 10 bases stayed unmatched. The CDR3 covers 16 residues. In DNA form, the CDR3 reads TGTGCCAGCGGCAGAACCGGGACAGGGGGAACAGATACGCAGTATTTT. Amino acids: CASGRTGTGGTDTQYF.

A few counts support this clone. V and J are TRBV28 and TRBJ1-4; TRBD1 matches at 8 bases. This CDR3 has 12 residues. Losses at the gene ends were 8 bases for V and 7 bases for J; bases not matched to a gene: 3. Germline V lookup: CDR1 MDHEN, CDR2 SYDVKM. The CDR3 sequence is CASGQGREKLFF. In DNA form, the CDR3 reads TGTGCCAGCGGACAGGGCCGTGAAAAACTGTTTTTT.

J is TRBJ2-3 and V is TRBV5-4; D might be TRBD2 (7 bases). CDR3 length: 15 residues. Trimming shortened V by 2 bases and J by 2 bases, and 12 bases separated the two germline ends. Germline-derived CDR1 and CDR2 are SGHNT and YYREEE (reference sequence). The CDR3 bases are TGTGCCAGCAGCTTTAGAGGGGGGGCCACAGATACGCAGTATTTT. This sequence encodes CASSFRGGATDTQYF.

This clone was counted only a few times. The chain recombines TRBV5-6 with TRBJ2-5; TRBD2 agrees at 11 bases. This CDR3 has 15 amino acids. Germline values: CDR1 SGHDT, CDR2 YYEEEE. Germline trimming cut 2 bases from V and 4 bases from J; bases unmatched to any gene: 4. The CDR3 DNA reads TGTGCCAGCAGCTTACGACTAGCGGGGAGAGAGACCCAGTACTTC. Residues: CASSLRLAGRETQYF.

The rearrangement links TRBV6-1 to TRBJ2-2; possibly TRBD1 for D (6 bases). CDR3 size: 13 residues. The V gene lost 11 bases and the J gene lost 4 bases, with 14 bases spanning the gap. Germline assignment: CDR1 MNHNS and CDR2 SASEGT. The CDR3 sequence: CAGLQGFTGELFF. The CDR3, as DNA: TGTGCCGGGCTACAGGGTTTCACCGGGGAGCTGTTTTTT.

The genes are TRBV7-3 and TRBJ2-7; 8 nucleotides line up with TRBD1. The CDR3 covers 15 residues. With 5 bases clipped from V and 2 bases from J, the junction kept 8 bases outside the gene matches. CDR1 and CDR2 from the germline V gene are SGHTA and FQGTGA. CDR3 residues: CASSRIGTGAYEQYF. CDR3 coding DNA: TGTGCCAGCAGCCGGATAGGGACAGGCGCCTACGAGCAGTACTTC.

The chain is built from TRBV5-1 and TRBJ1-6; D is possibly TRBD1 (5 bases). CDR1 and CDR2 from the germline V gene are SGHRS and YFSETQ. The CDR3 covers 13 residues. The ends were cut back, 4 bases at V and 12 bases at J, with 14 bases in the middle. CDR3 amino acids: CASSPGAGEPLHF. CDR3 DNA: TGCGCCAGCAGCCCGGGAGCGGGGGAACCCCTCCACTTT.

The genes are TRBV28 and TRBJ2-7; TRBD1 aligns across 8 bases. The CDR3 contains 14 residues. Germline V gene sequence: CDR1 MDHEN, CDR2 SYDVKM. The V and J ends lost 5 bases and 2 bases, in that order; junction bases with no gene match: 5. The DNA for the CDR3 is TGTGCCAGCAGTCTGACAGGGGTCCCCTACGAGCAGTACTTC. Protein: CASSLTGVPYEQYF.

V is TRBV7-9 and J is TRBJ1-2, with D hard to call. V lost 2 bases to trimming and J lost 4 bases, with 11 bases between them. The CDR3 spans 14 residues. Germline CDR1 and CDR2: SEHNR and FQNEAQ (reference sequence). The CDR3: CASSLLADFYGYTF. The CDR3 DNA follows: TGTGCCAGCAGCTTATTGGCAGATTTCTATGGCTACACCTTC.

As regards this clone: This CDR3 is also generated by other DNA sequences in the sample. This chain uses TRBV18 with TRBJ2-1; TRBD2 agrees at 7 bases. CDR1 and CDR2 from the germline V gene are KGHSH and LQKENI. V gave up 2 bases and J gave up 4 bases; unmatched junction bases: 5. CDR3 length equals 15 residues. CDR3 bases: TGTGCCAGCTCACCATTGGCGGGGGAGTACAATGAGCAGTTCTTC. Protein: CASSPLAGEYNEQFF.